This T cell receptor (beta chain) was sequenced in a study of blood T cell repertoires in COVID-19. Study in general: The analysed material was cDNA or gDNA that came from T cells, B-cell-depleted T cells, or PBMCs.

The CDR3 runs to 16 residues. From germline, CDR1 is SEHNR and CDR2 FQNEAQ (reference sequence). Trimming took 2 bases from V and 5 from J; bases not matched to a gene: 11. Some clones are missing from TCRdb's copy, which holds only in-frame ones; the method was immunoSEQ multiplex PCR. The repertoire holds roughly 250,000 clones, 80% to 85% seen once, with approximately 15% in the top ten. Patients from Seattle were sampled longitudinally, starting during active infection. Sample: peripheral blood. The chain joins TRBV7-9 to TRBJ1-2, with TRBD1 matching 7 bases. The receptor's source is a person aged 70 to 79 with COVID-19, enrolled during active disease. CDR3 in amino acids: CASSLWARQGRYGYTF. Here the CDR3 DNA reads TGTGCCAGCAGCTTATGGGCCCGACAGGGCCGTTATGGCTACACCTTC.